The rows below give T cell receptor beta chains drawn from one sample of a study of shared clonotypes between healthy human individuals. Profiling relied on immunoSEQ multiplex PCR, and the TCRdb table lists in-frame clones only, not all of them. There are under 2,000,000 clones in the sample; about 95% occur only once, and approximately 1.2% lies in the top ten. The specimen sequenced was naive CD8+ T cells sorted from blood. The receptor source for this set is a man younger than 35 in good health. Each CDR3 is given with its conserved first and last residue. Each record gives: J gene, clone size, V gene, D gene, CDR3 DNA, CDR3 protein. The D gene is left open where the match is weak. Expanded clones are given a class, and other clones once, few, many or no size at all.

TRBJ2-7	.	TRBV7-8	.	TGTGCCAGCAGCCCCGACCCGTCGAGCTCCTACGAGCAGTACTTC	CASSPDPSSSYEQYF
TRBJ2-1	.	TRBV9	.	TGTGCCAGCAGCGTAGACCCGGGATCCTACAATGAGCAGTTCTTC	CASSVDPGSYNEQFF
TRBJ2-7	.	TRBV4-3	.	TGCGCCAGCAGCCAAGGGGAAGGGACCTACGAGCAGTACTTC	CASSQGEGTYEQYF
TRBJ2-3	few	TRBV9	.	TGTGCCAGCAGCGTAGGTGTGGATACGCAGTATTTT	CASSVGVDTQYF
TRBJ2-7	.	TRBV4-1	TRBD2	TGCGCCAGCAGCCAAGCCCCCCCACTAGCGGGGGGGACCTACGAGCAGTACTTC	CASSQAPPLAGGTYEQYF
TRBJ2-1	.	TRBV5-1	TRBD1	TGCGCCAGCAGTTACCTCGGACAGGGGTCCTACAATGAGCAGTTCTTC	CASSYLGQGSYNEQFF
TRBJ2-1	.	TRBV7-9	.	TGTGCCAGCAGCTCGGGGGAATACAATGAGCAGTTCTTC	CASSSGEYNEQFF
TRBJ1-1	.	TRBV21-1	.	TGTGCCAGCAGCTCAAGGGCAGGGGAGGGGACTGAAGCTTTCTTT	CASSSRAGEGTEAFF
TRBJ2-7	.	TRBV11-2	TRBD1	TGTGCCAGCAGCTGGGGACAGGGGAGCTACGAGCAGTACTTC	CASSWGQGSYEQYF
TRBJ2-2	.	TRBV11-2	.	TGTGCCAGCAGCCGGACGGGAGACACCGGGGAGCTGTTTTTT	CASSRTGDTGELFF
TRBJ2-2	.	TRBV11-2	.	TGTGCCAGCAGCTTTAGAGCCACCGGGGAGCTGTTTTTT	CASSFRATGELFF
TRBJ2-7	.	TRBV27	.	TGTGCCAGCAGTTGGGGCCAGACCCCCTACGAGCAGTACTTC	CASSWGQTPYEQYF
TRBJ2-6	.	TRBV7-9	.	TGTGCCAGCAGCCAGGGCGGCTCTGGGGCCAACGTCCTGACTTTC	CASSQGGSGANVLTF
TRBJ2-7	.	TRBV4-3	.	TGCGCCAGCAGCCAAGATCAGGGTGGTTCCTACGAGCAGTACTTC	CASSQDQGGSYEQYF
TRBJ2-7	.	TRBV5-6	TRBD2	TGTGCCAGCAGCTTGGCCCAGACTAGCGGATACGAGCAGTACTTC	CASSLAQTSGYEQYF
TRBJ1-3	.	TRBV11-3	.	TGTGCCAGCAGCGTCGACGGAGGCTCTGGAAACACCATATATTTT	CASSVDGGSGNTIYF
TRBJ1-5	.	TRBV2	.	TGTGCCAGCAGTGAGGACTTTGTGGGGTCTAGCAATCAGCCCCAGCATTTT	CASSEDFVGSSNQPQHF
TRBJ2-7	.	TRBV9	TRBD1	TGTGCCAGCAGCGTTTCCGGGACAGGGGGCTCCTACGAGCAGTACTTC	CASSVSGTGGSYEQYF
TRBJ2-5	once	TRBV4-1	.	TGCGCCAGCAGCCAAGCGGCGCAGGGCCAAGAGACCCAGTACTTC	CASSQAAQGQETQYF
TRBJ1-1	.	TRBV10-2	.	TGCGCCAGCATGGCACTGAACACTGAAGCTTTCTTT	CASMALNTEAFF
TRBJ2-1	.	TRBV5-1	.	TGCGCCAGCAGCCCGGGACTGGGGATAGAGCAGTTCTTC	CASSPGLGIEQFF
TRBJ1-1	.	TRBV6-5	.	TGTGCCAGCAGTGAGGGGGGGGAGGCCACTGAAGCTTTCTTT	CASSEGGEATEAFF
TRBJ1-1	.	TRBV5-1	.	TGCGCCAGCAGCTTCACCACGGCGACGGTGAACACTGAAGCTTTCTTT	CASSFTTATVNTEAFF
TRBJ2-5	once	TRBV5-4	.	TGTGCCAGCAGCTTGAATACGCCCCCAGAGACCCAGTACTTC	CASSLNTPPETQYF
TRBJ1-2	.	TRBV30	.	TGTGCCTGGAAACAGATTGGCTACACCTTC	CAWKQIGYTF
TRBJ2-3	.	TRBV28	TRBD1	TGTGCCAGCAGGCAGGGGGCAGATACGCAGTATTTT	CASRQGADTQYF
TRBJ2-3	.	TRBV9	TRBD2	TGTGCCAGCAGCGTAGGAGTCTCGGGGGGAGATACGCAGTATTTT	CASSVGVSGGDTQYF
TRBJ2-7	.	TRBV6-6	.	TGTGCCAGCAGGGGGGGCTCCTACGAGCAGTACTTC	CASRGGSYEQYF
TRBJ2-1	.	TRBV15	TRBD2	TGTGCCACCAGTTCTAGCGGGAGCAGTTATGAGCAGTTCTTC	CATSSSGSSYEQFF
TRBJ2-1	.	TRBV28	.	TGTGCCAGCAGTTTTATACCGGGATCCTACAATGAGCAGTTCTTC	CASSFIPGSYNEQFF
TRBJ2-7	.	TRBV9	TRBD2	TGTGCCAGCAGCGTAGCTGCGGGAGGGCCTAACGAGCAGTACTTC	CASSVAAGGPNEQYF
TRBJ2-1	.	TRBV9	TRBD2	TGTGCCAGCAGCGTAGGTTCGACTAGCGGGGATGAGCAGTTCTTC	CASSVGSTSGDEQFF
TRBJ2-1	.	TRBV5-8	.	TGTGCCAGCAGCTTGGTGTCGGGTCCCCACAATGAGCAGTTCTTC	CASSLVSGPHNEQFF
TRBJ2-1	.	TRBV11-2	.	TGTGCCAGCAGCGAATGGCCGGAGGGCCTGGAGCAGTTCTTC	CASSEWPEGLEQFF
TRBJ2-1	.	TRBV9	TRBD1	TGTGCCAGCAGCCCGACAGGGGTCTACAATGAGCAGTTCTTC	CASSPTGVYNEQFF
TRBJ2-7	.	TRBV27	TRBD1	TGTGCCAGCAGCCAGGCTGACAGGGGCTACGAGCAGTACTTC	CASSQADRGYEQYF
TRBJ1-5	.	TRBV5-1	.	TGCGCCAGCATATCGGGGTCCTCGAGCAATCAGCCCCAGCATTTT	CASISGSSSNQPQHF
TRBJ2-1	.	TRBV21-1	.	TGTGCCAGCAGCAAACTGGGGACAGGGGGTAAGAATGAGCAGTTCTTC	CASSKLGTGGKNEQFF
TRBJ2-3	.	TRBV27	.	TGTGCCAGCAGTACCGTGGGACCCACAGATACGCAGTATTTT	CASSTVGPTDTQYF
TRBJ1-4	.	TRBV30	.	TGTGCCTGGAGTCAGGTAGCCCAGAATGAAAAACTGTTTTTT	CAWSQVAQNEKLFF
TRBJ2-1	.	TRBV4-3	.	TGCGCCAGCAGCCCCAATTCCTACAATGAGCAGTTCTTC	CASSPNSYNEQFF
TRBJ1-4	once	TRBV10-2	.	TGCGCCAGCAGTGAGTCGAACAGGCTCCCCCTGGATGAAAAACTGTTTTTT	CASSESNRLPLDEKLFF
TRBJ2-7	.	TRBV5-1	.	TGCGCCAGCAGCTTGTTCTTGGGGAGCTCCTACGAGCAGTACTTC	CASSLFLGSSYEQYF
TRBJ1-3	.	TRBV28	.	TGTGCCAGCAGTCAACTCATTGTACCCATATATTTT	CASSQLIVPIYF
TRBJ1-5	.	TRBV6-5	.	TGTGCCAGCAGTTTGGACAGTCGCAATCAGCCCCAGCATTTT	CASSLDSRNQPQHF
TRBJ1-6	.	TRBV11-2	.	TGTGCCAGCAGCTTAGATAGGGTCCAGGCCCTCCACTTT	CASSLDRVQALHF
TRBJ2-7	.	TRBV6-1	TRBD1	TGTGCCAGCAGTGGACAGGGGTCCTACGAGCAGTACTTC	CASSGQGSYEQYF
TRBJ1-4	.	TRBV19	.	TGTGCCTCCTTACCGGGACTCCAGGGGACTAATGAAAAACTGTTTTTT	CASLPGLQGTNEKLFF
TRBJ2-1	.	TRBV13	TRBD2	TGTGCCAGCAGGACTAGCGTCCTTTACAATGAGCAGTTCTTC	CASRTSVLYNEQFF
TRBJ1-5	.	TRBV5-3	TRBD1	TGTGCCAGAAGCTTGGAAGGTGCCGGACAGGGGAGACAGCCCCAGCATTTT	CARSLEGAGQGRQPQHF
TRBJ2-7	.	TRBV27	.	TGTGCCAGCAGTTTGACCTTCCTGTCCCGGTCCGGCGAGCAGTACTTC	CASSLTFLSRSGEQYF
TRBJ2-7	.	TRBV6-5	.	TGTGCCAGCAGCAACAGCGTTGCCTTCTACGAGCAGTACTTC	CASSNSVAFYEQYF
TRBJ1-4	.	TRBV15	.	TGTGCCACCAGCGGGGGGGTGGCAACTAATGAAAAACTGTTTTTT	CATSGGVATNEKLFF
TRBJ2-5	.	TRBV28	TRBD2	TGTGCCAGCACCCAACGACTAGCGGGGGGAGAAGAGACCCAGTACTTC	CASTQRLAGGEETQYF
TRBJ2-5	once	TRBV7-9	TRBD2	TGTGCCAGCAGCTTCCTTGCTATCGGGAGGGCCGAAGAGACCCAGTACTTC	CASSFLAIGRAEETQYF
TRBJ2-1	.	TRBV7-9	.	TGTGCCAGCAGCTTAGGGGCGGGCAATACCTACAATGAGCAGTTCTTC	CASSLGAGNTYNEQFF
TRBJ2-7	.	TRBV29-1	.	TGCAGCGCTTGTGAAGCCTACTCCTACGAGCAGTACTTC	CSACEAYSYEQYF
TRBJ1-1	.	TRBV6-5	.	TGTGCCAGCAGTTACTCGACGGCCACTGAAGCTTTCTTT	CASSYSTATEAFF